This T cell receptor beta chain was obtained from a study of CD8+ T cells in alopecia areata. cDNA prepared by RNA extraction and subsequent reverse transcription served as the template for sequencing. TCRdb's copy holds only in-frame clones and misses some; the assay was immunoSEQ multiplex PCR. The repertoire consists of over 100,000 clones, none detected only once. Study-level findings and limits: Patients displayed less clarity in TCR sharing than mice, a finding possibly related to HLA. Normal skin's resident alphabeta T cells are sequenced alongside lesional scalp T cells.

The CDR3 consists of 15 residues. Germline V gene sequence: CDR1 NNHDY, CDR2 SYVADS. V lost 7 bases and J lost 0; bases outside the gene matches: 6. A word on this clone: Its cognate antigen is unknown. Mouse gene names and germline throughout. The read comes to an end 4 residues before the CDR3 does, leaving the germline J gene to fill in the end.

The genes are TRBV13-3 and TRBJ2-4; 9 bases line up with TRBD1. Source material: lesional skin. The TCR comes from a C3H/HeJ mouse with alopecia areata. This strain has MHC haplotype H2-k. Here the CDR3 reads CASAQTGGSQNTLYF. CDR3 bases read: TGTGCCAGCGCCCAGACAGGGGGAAGTCAAAAC.